The present T cell receptor (beta chain) was sequenced within a study of T cell responses to AZD1222 COVID-19 vaccine. Overall study findings and caveats: White British ancestry dominated among donors, who included more females, and clonal diversity was possibly underestimated.

The CDR3 extends over 13 amino acids. Germline V gene lookup returns CDR1 SGHNT and CDR2 YENEEA. Trimming cost V 5 bases and J 6 bases, with 11 bases left between them. For this clone: Antigen specificity is unknown.

Method: immunoSEQ multiplex PCR; TCRdb's copy keeps in-frame clones and lacks some. The sample has some 130,000 clones, approximately 89% seen once. This chain connects TRBV11-3 to TRBJ2-1; the D gene is possibly TRBD2 (6 bases). Sequenced here: peripheral blood, sampled on day 0 of AZD1222 vaccination. This TCR derives from an adult in good health. CDR3 nucleotide sequence: TGTGCCAGCAGCGAACGACTAGTCAATGAGCAGTTCTTC. Protein: CASSERLVNEQFF.